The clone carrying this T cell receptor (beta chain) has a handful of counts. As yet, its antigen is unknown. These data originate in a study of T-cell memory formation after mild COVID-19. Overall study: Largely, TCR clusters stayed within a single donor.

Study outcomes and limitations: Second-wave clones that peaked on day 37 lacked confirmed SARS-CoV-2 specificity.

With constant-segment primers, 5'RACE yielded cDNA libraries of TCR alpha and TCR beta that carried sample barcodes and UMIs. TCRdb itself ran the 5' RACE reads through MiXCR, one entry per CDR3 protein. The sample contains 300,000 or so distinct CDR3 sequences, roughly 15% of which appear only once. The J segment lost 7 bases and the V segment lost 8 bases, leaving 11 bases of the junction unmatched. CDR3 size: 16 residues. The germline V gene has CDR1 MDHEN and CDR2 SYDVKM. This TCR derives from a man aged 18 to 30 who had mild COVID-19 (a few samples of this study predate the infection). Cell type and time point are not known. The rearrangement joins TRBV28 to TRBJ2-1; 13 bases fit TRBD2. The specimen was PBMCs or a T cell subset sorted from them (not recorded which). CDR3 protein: CASRRTGTSGVNEQFF. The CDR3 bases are TGTGCCAGCCGAAGAACCGGGACTAGCGGGGTAAATGAGCAGTTCTTC.